Presented here are 20 T cell receptor beta chains from one specimen sequenced in a study of cytomegalovirus exposure and HLA in healthy donors (TCRdb year 2017). To prepare the library, the immunoSEQ multiplex PCR assay was applied. TCRdb stores this immuneACCESS table with in-frame sequences only. Part of the clones is absent; in the studies checked, under half of the shortfall reflects unresolved V genes, and no reason is known for the rest. The sample yields 20,000 to 25,000 clones; around 96% were counted once. 10% of the sample goes to the ten largest clones. The sequencing input was PBMCs. All receptors come from a man aged 25-45 years in good health and CMV-seropositive.

The V and J genes are TRBV27 and TRBJ2-3; 12 nucleotides match TRBD2. Looked up from germline, CDR1 is MNHEY and CDR2 is SMNVEV (reference sequence). The J segment lost 3 bases and the V segment lost 5 bases, leaving 6 bases of the junction unmatched. The CDR3 contains 16 residues. The CDR3 sequence: CASSILAGGGTDTQYF. The CDR3 nucleotides are TGTGCCAGCAGTATACTAGCGGGAGGAGGGACAGATACGCAGTATTTT.

The V gene is TRBV2, the J gene TRBJ2-5; D might be TRBD1 (6 bases). V lost 5 bases and J 0 bases, leaving 10 bases between the germline ends. The germline gives CDR1 SNHLY, CDR2 FYNNEI. The length of the CDR3 is 14 residues. Written as DNA, the CDR3 is TGTGCCAGCAGTTACGACAGGTACCAAGAGACCCAGTACTTC. Translated, it gives CASSYDRYQETQYF.

The genes are TRBV27 and TRBJ1-5; D call uncertain. The V gene's germline CDR1 is MNHEY and CDR2 SMNVEV (reference sequence). V was pared by 0 bases and J by 7 bases, with 16 bases between. The CDR3 has 16 amino acids. The CDR3 coding sequence is TGTGCCAGCAGTTTATCGCCTTACCCGGGGAAACAGCCCCAGCATTTT. This translates into CASSLSPYPGKQPQHF.

The chain links TRBV18 to TRBJ1-5; tentatively, D is TRBD1 (6 bases). Germline assignment: CDR1 KGHSH and CDR2 LQKENI. Trimming cost V 3 bases and J 4 bases, with 10 bases left between them. The CDR3 is made up of 14 amino acids. CDR3 protein: CASSPKTGNQPQHF. The CDR3, as DNA: TGTGCCAGCTCACCGAAGACAGGAAATCAGCCCCAGCATTTT.

This chain links TRBV30 with TRBJ1-3, with 7 bases that match TRBD1. Germline V gene data show CDR1 as GTSNPN and CDR2 as SVGIG (reference sequence). The CDR3 length is 16 residues. The J segment lost 0 bases and the V segment lost 0 bases, leaving 5 bases of the junction unmatched. DNA of the CDR3: TGTGCCTGGAGTGTACGGGCAGGGGGCTCTGGAAACACCATATATTTT. Protein product: CAWSVRAGGSGNTIYF.

This chain joins TRBV28 and TRBJ1-4; 11 nucleotides line up with TRBD1. V dropped 6 bases and J dropped 5; count of bases not matched to a gene: 8. CDR1 and CDR2 (germline): MDHEN, SYDVKM. The CDR3 is 16 amino acids. CDR3 residues: CASRVRRTGGNEKLFF. CDR3 DNA: TGTGCCAGCAGAGTTAGAAGGACAGGGGGCAATGAAAAACTGTTTTTT. The full variable domain, in which reference TRBV28 and TRBJ1-4 provide the parts outside the CDR3, is DVKVTQSSRYLVKRTGEKVFLECVQDMDHENMFWYRQDPGLGLRLIYFSYDVKMKEKGDIPEGYSVSREKKERFSLILESASTNQTSMYLCASRVRRTGGNEKLFFGSGTQLSVL.

V usage is TRBV27 and J usage is TRBJ2-6, with 8 bases matching TRBD1. V dropped 5 bases and J dropped 0; count of bases not matched to a gene: 6. Germline V gives CDR1 MNHEY, CDR2 SMNVEV (reference sequence). CDR3 length equals 17 residues. The CDR3 protein is CASSRTGILSGANVLTF. Here the CDR3 DNA reads TGTGCCAGCAGTAGGACAGGGATTCTCTCTGGGGCCAACGTCCTGACTTTC. Combining the CDR3 with reference TRBV27 and TRBJ2-6 gives the whole variable domain EAQVTQNPRYLITVTGKKLTVTCSQNMNHEYMSWYRQDPGLGLRQIYYSMNVEVTDKGDVPEGYKVSRKEKRNFPLILESPSPNQTSLYFCASSRTGILSGANVLTFGAGSRLTVL.

The chain links TRBV4-3 to TRBJ2-2, with D possibly TRBD2 on 5 matching bases. The CDR3 is made up of 17 amino acids. V was clipped by 2 bases and J by 1 base, with 14 bases between them. The V gene's germline CDR1 is LGHNA and CDR2 YSLEER. The CDR3 sequence is CASSQRGLAGNTGELFF. CDR3 nucleotides: TGCGCCAGCAGCCAACGAGGGCTAGCAGGGAACACCGGGGAGCTGTTTTTT.

V gene TRBV27 combines with J gene TRBJ1-5; 7 bases align to TRBD1. The CDR3 runs 15 residues. Germline assignment: CDR1 MNHEY and CDR2 SMNVEV (reference sequence). The V segment lost 7 bases and the J segment 6 bases; nucleotides outside the gene matches: 12. As DNA, the CDR3 is TGTGCCAGCACTCAAAGAGGGGGCAGGGGTCAGCCCCAGCATTTT. Protein sequence: CASTQRGGRGQPQHF.

The V and J genes are TRBV2 and TRBJ2-5; D is possibly TRBD1 (7 bases). Germline CDR1 reads SNHLY; CDR2 reads FYNNEI. The V end was cut by 8 bases, the J end by 6 bases, with 19 bases between. CDR3 length equals 14 residues. CDR3 region: CASADRAGGKTQYF. The CDR3 nucleotides are TGTGCCAGCGCAGACAGGGCAGGGGGGAAGACCCAGTACTTC.

This rearrangement joins TRBV5-6 to TRBJ2-5; tentatively, D is TRBD1 (5 bases). The CDR3 consists of 13 residues. Germline loops: CDR1 SGHDT, CDR2 YYEEEE. V was cut by 7 bases and J by 0 bases, with 10 bases left in between. The CDR3 protein is CASAYRNQETQYF. CDR3 nucleotide sequence: TGTGCCAGCGCTTACAGGAACCAAGAGACCCAGTACTTC.

V and J are TRBV4-3 and TRBJ2-3; 10 bases fit TRBD2. This CDR3 is built from 17 residues. Germline CDR1 and CDR2: LGHNA and YSLEER. J was trimmed by 4 bases and V by 0 bases; bases with no gene match: 7. CDR3 loop: CASSQDLAGVRADTQYF. CDR3 nucleotides: TGCGCCAGCAGCCAAGATCTAGCGGGAGTGCGAGCAGATACGCAGTATTTT.

DNA for the CDR3: TGCGCCAGCAGCTCTACAGGGGCGAGCAATCAGCCCCAGCATTTT. It encodes CASSSTGASNQPQHF. The rearrangement links TRBV5-1 to TRBJ1-5; TRBD1 agrees at 7 bases. The CDR3 runs 15 residues. With V trimmed by 3 bases and J by 1 base, 4 bases remained unmatched. Germline V gene data show CDR1 as SGHRS and CDR2 as YFSETQ. The full variable domain, its missing parts supplied by reference TRBV5-1 and TRBJ1-5, is KAGVTQTPRYLIKTRGQQVTLSCSPISGHRSVSWYQQTPGQGLQFLFEYFSETQRNKGNFPGRFSGRQFSNSRSEMNVSTLELGDSALYLCASSSTGASNQPQHFGDGTRLSIL.

The chain carries TRBV19 and TRBJ1-5; 9 bases map to TRBD1. This CDR3 is built from 15 residues. Trimming cost V 8 bases and J 3 bases; bases outside gene matches: 8. The germline gives CDR1 LNHDA, CDR2 SQIVND (reference sequence). The CDR3 sequence: CASVQGAFPNQPQHF. DNA of the CDR3: TGTGCCAGTGTACAGGGGGCATTCCCCAATCAGCCCCAGCATTTT.

The J gene is TRBJ2-2, the V gene TRBV7-9, with 7 bases that match TRBD2. V was clipped by 0 bases and J by 1 base; unmatched bases: 5. The CDR3 is 17 amino acids. Germline V gives CDR1 SEHNR, CDR2 FQNEAQ (reference sequence). DNA of the CDR3: TGTGCCAGCAGCTTAGCGCTTCCTAGCGGGAACACCGGGGAGCTGTTTTTT. Amino acids: CASSLALPSGNTGELFF.

This chain connects TRBV30 to TRBJ1-5; TRBD1 might be the D (5 bases). This CDR3 has 13 residues. Germline assignment: CDR1 GTSNPN and CDR2 SVGIG (reference sequence). V lost 0 bases to trimming and J lost 7 bases, with 10 bases between them. Here the CDR3 reads CAWSVFGGQPQHF. The CDR3 coding sequence is TGTGCCTGGAGTGTATTTGGGGGGCAGCCCCAGCATTTT.

V gene TRBV11-2 combines with J gene TRBJ2-1; 7 nucleotides agree with TRBD2. This CDR3 spans 16 amino acids. J lost 7 bases, V lost 2 bases, and 11 bases had no gene match. CDR1 and CDR2 (germline): SGHAT, FQNNGV. The CDR3 here is CASSLTVGRERNEQFF. The CDR3 bases are TGTGCCAGCAGCTTAACCGTAGGGCGGGAGAGGAATGAGCAGTTCTTC. The complete variable domain, with remaining parts taken from reference TRBV11-2 and TRBJ2-1, reads EAGVAQSPRYKIIEKRQSVAFWCNPISGHATLYWYQQILGQGPKLLIQFQNNGVVDDSQLPKDRFSAERLKGVDSTLKIQPAKLEDSAVYLCASSLTVGRERNEQFFGPGTRLTVL.

The rearrangement uses TRBV5-1 and TRBJ2-7, with 15 bases identical to TRBD2. The CDR3 totals 20 residues. In germline, CDR1 is SGHRS, CDR2 YFSETQ. J lost 4 bases, V lost 0 bases, and 14 bases had no gene match. In DNA, the CDR3 is TGCGCCAGCAGCTTGGGGGGGAGCGGACTAGCGGGAGGGGCGGTGTACGAGCAGTACTTC. It encodes CASSLGGSGLAGGAVYEQYF.

The chain is built from TRBV30 and TRBJ1-1; D uncertain. CDR3 length: 13 residues. V was trimmed by 0 bases and J by 0 bases, leaving 5 bases between them. The germline CDR1 and CDR2 sequences are GTSNPN and SVGIG (reference sequence). CDR3 DNA sequence: TGTGCCTGGAGTGTACATGTGAACACTGAAGCTTTCTTT. As protein: CAWSVHVNTEAFF. Together with reference TRBV30 and TRBJ1-1, the CDR3 gives the full variable domain: SQTIHQWPATLVQPVGSPLSLECTVEGTSNPNLYWYRQAAGRGLQLLFYSVGIGQISSEVPQNLSASRPQDRQFILSSKKLLLSDSGFYLCAWSVHVNTEAFFGQGTRLTVV.

The rearrangement joins TRBV9 to TRBJ2-7, with TRBD2 identical over 7 bases. CDR3 length equals 12 residues. With 3 bases clipped from V and 3 bases from J, the junction kept 0 bases outside the gene matches. From germline, CDR1 is SGDLS and CDR2 YYNGEE. CDR3 residues: CASSGGGYEQYF. CDR3 nucleotide sequence: TGTGCCAGCAGCGGGGGGGGCTACGAGCAGTACTTC.